The TCR beta chain described here comes from a study of T cell responses to AZD1222 COVID-19 vaccine. Broader study findings: The span of vaccine-associated CD4 TCRs extended across spike, with dominance at 160-218 and 743-854. The reported proportion of spike-specific TCRs targeting unmutated variant regions was nearly half. After the peak T cell response, and only then, were repertoires sampled. Elevations in Spike-specific TCR breadth and depth followed administration of two AZD1222 doses.

The CDR3 consists of 20 residues. Germline V CDR1 and CDR2: MGHRA, YSYEKL. J lost 2 bases, V lost 0 bases, and 12 bases had no gene match. This clone was counted once. Its antigen remains unknown. Sequenced by immunoSEQ multiplex PCR; TCRdb stores in-frame clones only, minus some. The sample lists some 150,000 clones, roughly 92% occurring once. Specimen: peripheral blood, collected on day 0 of AZD1222 vaccination. The chain recombines TRBV4-1 with TRBJ2-6, with TRBD1 identical over 8 bases. The origin of this receptor is an adult in good health. This CDR3 is CASSQDSHRGYMPGANVLTF. CDR3 coding DNA: TGCGCCAGCAGCCAAGATTCTCACAGGGGGTATATGCCTGGGGCCAACGTCCTGACTTTC.